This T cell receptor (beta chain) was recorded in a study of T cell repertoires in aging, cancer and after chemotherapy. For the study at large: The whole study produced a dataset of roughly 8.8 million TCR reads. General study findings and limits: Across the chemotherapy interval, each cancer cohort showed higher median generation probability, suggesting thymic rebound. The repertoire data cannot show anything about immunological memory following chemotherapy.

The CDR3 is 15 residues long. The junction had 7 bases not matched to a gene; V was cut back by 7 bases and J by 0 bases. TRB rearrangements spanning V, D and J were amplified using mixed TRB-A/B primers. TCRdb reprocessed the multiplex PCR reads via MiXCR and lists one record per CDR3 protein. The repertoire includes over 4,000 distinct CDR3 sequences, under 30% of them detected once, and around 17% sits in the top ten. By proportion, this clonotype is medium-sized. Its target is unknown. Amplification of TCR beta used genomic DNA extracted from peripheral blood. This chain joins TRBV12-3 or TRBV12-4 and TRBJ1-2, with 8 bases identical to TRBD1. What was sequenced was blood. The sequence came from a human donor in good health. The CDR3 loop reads CASTTNRGANYGYTF. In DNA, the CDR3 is TGTGCCAGCACCACTAACAGGGGGGCTAACTATGGCTACACCTTC.